Below, 10 T cell receptor beta chains from the same sample are listed, as sequenced in a study of beta chain features in type 1 diabetes. The study's findings and limits: There was a moderate but significant shortening of TCRB CDR3s in all four CD4+ subsets of Type 1 diabetes patients.

Antigens of these TCRs are unknown. Every bit of the isolated RNA underwent reverse transcription, so sequencing read expressed TCRB transcripts. Libraries were prepared by immunoSEQ multiplex PCR; TCRdb keeps only in-frame clonotypes and omits some of them. The data contain 630,000 or so clones, over 13% of them singletons. The specimen was naive CD4+ T cells from blood. These receptors came from a man younger than 35 with type 1 diabetes.

The V call is TRBV4-2, the J call TRBJ2-7; 9 bases align to TRBD1. J gave up 3 bases and V 0 bases, and 9 bases lay outside the gene matches. This CDR3 comprises 17 residues. The germline V gene encodes CDR1 LGHNA and CDR2 YNFKEQ. CDR3 residues: CASSQDLIRDRVYEQYF. The CDR3 bases are TGTGCCAGCAGCCAAGATCTGATCCGGGACAGGGTCTACGAGCAGTACTTC.

This clone has only a few counts. The chain carries TRBV2 and TRBJ2-5; perhaps D is TRBD1 or TRBD2 (5 bases each). Between the trimmed V and J ends, which lost 0 bases and 13 bases, there was a span of 15 bases. Germline V gene data show CDR1 as SNHLY and CDR2 as FYNNEI. The CDR3 runs 13 residues. The CDR3 DNA reads as TGTGCCAGCAGTGAAGCGCTTTGGGACGTAAGGTACTTC. It is translated as CASSEALWDVRYF.

This clone was counted only a few times. The chain carries TRBV28 and TRBJ1-2; D might be TRBD1 (6 bases). The CDR3 sequence is 13 residues long. The V end lost 5 bases, the J end lost 2 bases, and 9 bases lay between the germline ends. Germline assignment: CDR1 MDHEN and CDR2 SYDVKM. For the CDR3, the DNA is TGTGCCAGCAGTGAGCAGGGGAACTATGGCTACACCTTC. It codes for CASSEQGNYGYTF.

This clone has a handful of counts. The chain joins TRBV9 to TRBJ2-3; 10 bases fit TRBD2. From germline, CDR1 is SGDLS and CDR2 YYNGEE. With V trimmed by 4 bases and J by 2 bases, 4 bases remained unmatched. The CDR3 is made up of 15 amino acids. The CDR3: CASSFGTSDTDTQYF. The CDR3 DNA is TGTGCCAGCAGCTTCGGGACTAGCGACACAGATACGCAGTATTTT.

This clone has only a few counts. The J gene is TRBJ1-1, the V gene TRBV7-3; D remains ambiguous. V lost 1 base and J lost 2, with 11 bases in between. CDR1 and CDR2 from the germline V gene are SGHTA and FQGTGA. The CDR3 covers 15 residues. CDR3 loop: CASSLRPVGNTEAFF. In nucleotides, the CDR3 is TGTGCCAGCAGCTTAAGGCCCGTCGGTAACACTGAAGCTTTCTTT.

This clone came up a few times. This sequence joins TRBV7-9 and TRBJ1-2; 9 nucleotides agree with TRBD1. CDR3 length: 13 residues. Germline V gives CDR1 SEHNR, CDR2 FQNEAQ (reference sequence). V gave up 5 bases and J gave up 7 bases; unmatched junction bases: 5. The CDR3, as DNA: TGTGCCAGCAGCGGGACAGGGCCCGGTGGCTACACCTTC. It codes for CASSGTGPGGYTF.

V and J are TRBV5-1 and TRBJ2-5; TRBD2 might be the D (6 bases). Germline CDR1 and CDR2: SGHRS and YFSETQ. Trimming stripped 8 bases from V and 1 base from J, with 12 bases between. The CDR3 has 13 amino acids. The CDR3 spells CASTRDFQETQYF. CDR3 nucleotides: TGCGCCAGTACAAGGGACTTCCAAGAGACCCAGTACTTC.

In this sample, this clone turned up a few times. The rearrangement joins TRBV14 to TRBJ1-4; D remains ambiguous. This CDR3 region has 13 residues. Germline CDR1 SGHDN, CDR2 FVKESK. Trimming removed 1 base at V and 11 bases at J, with 11 bases between. This chain's CDR3 is CASSQAMVGKLFF. CDR3 DNA sequence: TGTGCCAGCAGCCAAGCAATGGTCGGGAAACTGTTTTTT.

V usage is TRBV29-1 and J usage is TRBJ1-1; D may be TRBD1 (5 bases). This CDR3 comprises 15 residues. CDR1 SQVTM and CDR2 ANQGSEA come from the germline V gene. V lost 6 bases and J lost 4, with 21 bases in between. CDR3 region: CSVDPPGPGTTEAFF. The CDR3 DNA reads TGCAGCGTAGACCCACCGGGCCCGGGGACCACTGAAGCTTTCTTT.

This clone was observed a handful of times. CDR3 bases: TGTGCCAGCAGCTTCGGGATACTGGAGCCCCAGCATTTT. This encodes CASSFGILEPQHF. V usage is TRBV7-9 and J usage is TRBJ1-5; D not certain. The CDR3 is 13 amino acids. V dropped 3 bases and J dropped 8 bases, with 11 bases sitting between them. CDR1 and CDR2 from the germline V gene are SEHNR and FQNEAQ (reference sequence).